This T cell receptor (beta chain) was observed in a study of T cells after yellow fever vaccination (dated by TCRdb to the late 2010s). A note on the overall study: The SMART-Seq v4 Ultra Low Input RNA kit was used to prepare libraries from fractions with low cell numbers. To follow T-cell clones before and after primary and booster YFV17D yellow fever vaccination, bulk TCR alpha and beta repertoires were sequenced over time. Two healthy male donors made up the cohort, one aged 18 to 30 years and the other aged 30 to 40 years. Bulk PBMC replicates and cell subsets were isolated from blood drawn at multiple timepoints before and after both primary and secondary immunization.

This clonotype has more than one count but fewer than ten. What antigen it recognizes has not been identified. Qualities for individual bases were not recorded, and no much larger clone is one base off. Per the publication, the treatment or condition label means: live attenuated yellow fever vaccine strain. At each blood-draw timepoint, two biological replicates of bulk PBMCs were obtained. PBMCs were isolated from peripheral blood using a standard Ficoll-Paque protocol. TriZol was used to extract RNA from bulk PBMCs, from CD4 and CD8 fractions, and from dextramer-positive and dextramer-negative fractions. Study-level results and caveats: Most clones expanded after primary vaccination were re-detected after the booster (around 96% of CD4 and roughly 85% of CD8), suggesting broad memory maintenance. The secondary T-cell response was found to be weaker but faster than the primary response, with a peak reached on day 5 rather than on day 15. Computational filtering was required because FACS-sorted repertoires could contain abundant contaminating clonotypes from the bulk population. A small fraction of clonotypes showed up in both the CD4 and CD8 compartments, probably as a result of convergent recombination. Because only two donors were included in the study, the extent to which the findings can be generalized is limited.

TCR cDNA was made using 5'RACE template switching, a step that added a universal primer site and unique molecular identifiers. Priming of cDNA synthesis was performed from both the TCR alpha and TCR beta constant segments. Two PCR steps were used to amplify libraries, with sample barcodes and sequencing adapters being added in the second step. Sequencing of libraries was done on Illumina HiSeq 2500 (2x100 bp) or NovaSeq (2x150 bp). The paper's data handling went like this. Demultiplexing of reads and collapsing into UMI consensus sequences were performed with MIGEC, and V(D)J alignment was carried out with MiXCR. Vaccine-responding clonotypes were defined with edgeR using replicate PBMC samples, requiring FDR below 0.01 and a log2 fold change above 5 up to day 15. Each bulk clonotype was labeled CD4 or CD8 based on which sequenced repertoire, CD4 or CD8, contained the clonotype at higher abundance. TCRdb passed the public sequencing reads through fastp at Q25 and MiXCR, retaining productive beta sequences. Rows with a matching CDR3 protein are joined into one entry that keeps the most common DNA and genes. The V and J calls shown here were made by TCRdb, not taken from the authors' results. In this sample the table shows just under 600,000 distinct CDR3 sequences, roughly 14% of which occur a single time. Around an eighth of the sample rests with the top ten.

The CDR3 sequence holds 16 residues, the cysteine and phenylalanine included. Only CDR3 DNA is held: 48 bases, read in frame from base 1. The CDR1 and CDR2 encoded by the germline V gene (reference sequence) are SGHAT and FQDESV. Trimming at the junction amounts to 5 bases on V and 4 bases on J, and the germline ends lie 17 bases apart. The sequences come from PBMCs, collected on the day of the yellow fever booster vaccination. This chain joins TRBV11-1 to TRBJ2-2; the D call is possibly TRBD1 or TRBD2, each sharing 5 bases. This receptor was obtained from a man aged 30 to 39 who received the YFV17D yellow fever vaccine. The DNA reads TGTGCCAGCAGCAAACGTGACTTGAGGGGCACCGGGGAGCTGTTTTTT. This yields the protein CASSKRDLRGTGELFF.